This entry describes one T cell receptor beta chain. The antigen is unknown. Generated by immunoSEQ multiplex PCR, the TCRdb table keeps only in-frame clones and is missing some. The sample includes around 83,000 clones, 70% to 85% seen only once; the top ten take about 7%. The data belong to a study of OX40 agonist ivuxolimab in advanced cancers. Findings and limits, study-wide: No determination was made of the antigen specificity of the expanded peripheral T cells.

The CDR3 has 14 amino acids. Germline V gives CDR1 SGHDT, CDR2 YYEEEE. V dropped 2 bases and J dropped 2 bases, with 10 bases sitting between them. The input for sequencing was CD4+ or CD8+ T cells sorted from blood, taken in a trial of the OX40 agonist ivuxolimab. This clonotype was sampled from an adult with an advanced solid tumor such as melanoma, head and neck, liver or kidney cancer. The rearrangement uses TRBV5-6 and TRBJ1-2; D is possibly TRBD1 (5 bases). The CDR3 loop reads CASSFPRVNYGYTF. DNA for the CDR3: TGTGCCAGCAGCTTCCCCAGGGTGAACTATGGCTACACCTTC. The full variable domain, rest sourced from reference TRBV5-6 and TRBJ1-2, is DAGVTQSPTHLIKTRGQQVTLRCSPKSGHDTVSWYQQALGQGPQFIFQYYEEEERQRGNFPDRFSGHQFPNYSSELNVNALLLGDSALYLCASSFPRVNYGYTFGSGTRLTVV.